The 9 T cell receptor beta chains below were found in one sample sequenced in a study of cytomegalovirus exposure and HLA in healthy donors. The primer mix had 60 Vbeta and 13 Jbeta primers. Profiling relied on immunoSEQ multiplex PCR, and the TCRdb table lists in-frame clones only, not all of them. This table holds about 130,000 clones, roughly 72% found once. The material sequenced was PBMCs. These receptors were collected from a woman aged 50 to 60 in good health and CMV-seronegative.

The V and J genes are TRBV9 and TRBJ1-1; TRBD1 matches 12 bases. Losses at the gene ends were 0 bases for V and 1 base for J; bases not matched to a gene: 10. Looked up from germline, CDR1 is SGDLS and CDR2 is YYNGEE. The CDR3 is 19 residues long. This CDR3 is CASSVAILGQGAGNTEAFF. The CDR3 DNA reads as TGTGCCAGCAGCGTAGCTATCCTGGGACAGGGGGCAGGGAACACTGAAGCTTTCTTT.

The CDR3 sequence: CAISEAASGTTGANVLTF. The CDR3 DNA is TGTGCCATCAGTGAGGCGGCTAGCGGGACCACCGGGGCCAACGTCCTGACTTTC. This rearrangement joins TRBV10-3 to TRBJ2-6; 9 bases are a match to TRBD2. The CDR3 is 18 amino acids. The germline CDR1 and CDR2 sequences are ENHRY and SYGVKD. V was pared by 2 bases and J by 4 bases, with 9 bases of the junction left unmatched.

This sequence joins TRBV2 and TRBJ1-2, with a weak D call TRBD1 (5 bases). CDR3 length equals 13 residues. Looked up from germline, CDR1 is SNHLY and CDR2 is FYNNEI. The V and J ends lost 5 bases and 7 bases respectively, with 14 bases between them. CDR3 sequence: CASSLVVGAGYTF. Written as DNA, the CDR3 is TGTGCCAGCAGTCTCGTAGTTGGGGCTGGCTACACCTTC.

This rearrangement joins TRBV2 to TRBJ1-5; maybe TRBD1 (6 bases). The CDR3 consists of 14 residues. V gave up 4 bases and J gave up 4 bases, with 11 bases separating them. The germline gives CDR1 SNHLY, CDR2 FYNNEI. The CDR3 spells CASSADRTNQPQHF. CDR3 sequence (DNA): TGTGCCAGCAGTGCAGACAGGACGAATCAGCCCCAGCATTTT.

The rearrangement links TRBV9 to TRBJ2-3, with D maybe TRBD1 (5 bases). This CDR3 is built from 14 residues. Germline assignment: CDR1 SGDLS and CDR2 YYNGEE. V lost 3 bases and J lost 7, with 15 bases in between. The DNA for the CDR3 is TGTGCCAGCAGCGGTACCCCTAGGGGAAATACGCAGTATTTT. Encoded protein: CASSGTPRGNTQYF. Filled out from reference TRBV9 and TRBJ2-3, the complete variable domain reads DSGVTQTPKHLITATGQRVTLRCSPRSGDLSVYWYQQSLDQGLQFLIQYYNGEERAKGNILERFSAQQFPDLHSELNLSSLELGDSALYFCASSGTPRGNTQYFGPGTRLTVL.

The rearrangement links TRBV19 to TRBJ1-5; D not resolved. CDR1 and CDR2 from the germline V gene are LNHDA and SQIVND (reference sequence). V lost 1 base and J 1 base, leaving 23 bases between the germline ends. This CDR3 has 20 residues. CDR3 bases: TGTGCCAGTAGTATAGGTCGGAGACCCCCTGATGTGATGAGCAATCAGCCCCAGCATTTT. It specifies CASSIGRRPPDVMSNQPQHF.

V and J are TRBV16 and TRBJ1-5; weak D call: TRBD1 (5 bases). The CDR3 is 17 amino acids. The V gene lost 1 base and the J gene lost 7 bases, with 20 bases spanning the gap. CDR1 is KGHSY and CDR2 is FQNENV in the germline V gene. CDR3 protein: CASSQFGNLAGLQPQHF. The CDR3 nucleotides are TGTGCCAGCAGCCAATTTGGGAACTTGGCAGGGCTGCAGCCCCAGCATTTT.

This clone was detected once. The chain recombines TRBV14 with TRBJ2-1; D is possibly TRBD1 (5 bases). The V end was cut by 2 bases, the J end by 1 base, with 15 bases between. This CDR3 region has 17 residues. The germline V gene has CDR1 SGHDN and CDR2 FVKESK. The CDR3 nucleotides are TGTGCCAGCAGCCAAAGAGCAGACAGTCTATCCTACAATGAGCAGTTCTTC. This gives the protein CASSQRADSLSYNEQFF.

This clone was counted between two and nine times. V usage is TRBV4-2 and J usage is TRBJ2-1, with D unresolved. Germline values: CDR1 LGHNA, CDR2 YNFKEQ. Trimming removed 0 bases at V and 0 bases at J, with 9 bases between. The CDR3 runs to 16 residues. CDR3 DNA: TGTGCCAGCAGCCAAGATTTGAGGCTCTCCTACAATGAGCAGTTCTTC. Its protein product is CASSQDLRLSYNEQFF.